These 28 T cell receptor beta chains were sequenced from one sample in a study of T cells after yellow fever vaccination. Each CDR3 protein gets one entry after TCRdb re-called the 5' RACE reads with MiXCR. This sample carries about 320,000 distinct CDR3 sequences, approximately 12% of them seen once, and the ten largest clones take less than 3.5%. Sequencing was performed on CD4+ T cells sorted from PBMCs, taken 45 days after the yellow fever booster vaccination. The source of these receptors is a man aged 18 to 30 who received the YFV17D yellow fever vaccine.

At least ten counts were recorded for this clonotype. The CDR3 region has the DNA TGTGCCAGCGGTGGTAGCTTCACAGATACGCAGTATTTT. Amino acids: CASGGSFTDTQYF. The V and J genes are TRBV28 and TRBJ2-3; D remains unclear. The germline gives CDR1 MDHEN, CDR2 SYDVKM. The CDR3 consists of 13 residues. The V end was cut by 8 bases, the J end by 2 bases, with 11 bases between. The full variable domain, rest sourced from reference TRBV28 and TRBJ2-3, is DVKVTQSSRYLVKRTGEKVFLECVQDMDHENMFWYRQDPGLGLRLIYFSYDVKMKEKGDIPEGYSVSREKKERFSLILESASTNQTSMYLCASGGSFTDTQYFGPGTRLTVL.

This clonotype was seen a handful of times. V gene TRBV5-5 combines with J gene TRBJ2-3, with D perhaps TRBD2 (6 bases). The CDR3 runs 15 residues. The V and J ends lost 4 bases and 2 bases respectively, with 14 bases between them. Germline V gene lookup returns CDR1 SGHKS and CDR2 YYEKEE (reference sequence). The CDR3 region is CASSPWDFLTDTQYF. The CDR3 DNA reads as TGTGCCAGCAGCCCGTGGGACTTCCTCACAGATACGCAGTATTTT.

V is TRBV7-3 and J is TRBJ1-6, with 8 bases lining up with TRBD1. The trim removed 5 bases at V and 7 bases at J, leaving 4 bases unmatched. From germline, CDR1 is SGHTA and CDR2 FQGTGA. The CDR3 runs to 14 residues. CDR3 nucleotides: TGTGCCAGCAGCGAACAGGGGGAAAATTCACCCCTCCACTTT. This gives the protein CASSEQGENSPLHF.

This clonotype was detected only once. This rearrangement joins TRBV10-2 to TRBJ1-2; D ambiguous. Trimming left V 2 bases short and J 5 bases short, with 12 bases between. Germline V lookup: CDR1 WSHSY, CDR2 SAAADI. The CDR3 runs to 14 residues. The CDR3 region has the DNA TGCGCCAGCAGTGAGCGGGTCGGGTATTATGGCTACACCTTC. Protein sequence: CASSERVGYYGYTF.

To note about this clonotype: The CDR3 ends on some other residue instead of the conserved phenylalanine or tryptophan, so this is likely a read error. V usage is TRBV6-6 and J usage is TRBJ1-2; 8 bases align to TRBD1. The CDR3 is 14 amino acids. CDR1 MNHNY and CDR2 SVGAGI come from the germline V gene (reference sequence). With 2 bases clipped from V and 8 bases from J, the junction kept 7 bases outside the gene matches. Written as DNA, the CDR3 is TGTGCCAGCAGTTACCAGGGGGCGGGAGAGGGCTACACCTTG. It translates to CASSYQGAGEGYTL.

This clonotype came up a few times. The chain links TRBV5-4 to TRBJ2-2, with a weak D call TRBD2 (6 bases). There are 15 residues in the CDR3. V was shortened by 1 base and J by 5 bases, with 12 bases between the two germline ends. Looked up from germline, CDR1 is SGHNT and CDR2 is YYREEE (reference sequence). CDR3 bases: TGTGCCAGCAGCTTGCGTCAGGGAGGAACCGGGGAGCTGTTTTTT. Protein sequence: CASSLRQGGTGELFF.

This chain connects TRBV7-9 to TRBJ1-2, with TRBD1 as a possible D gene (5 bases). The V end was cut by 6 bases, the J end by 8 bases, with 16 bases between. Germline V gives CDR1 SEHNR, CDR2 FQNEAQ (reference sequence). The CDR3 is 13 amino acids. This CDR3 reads CASSSRQSGGYTF. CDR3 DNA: TGTGCCAGCAGTTCTCGACAGTCCGGCGGCTACACCTTC.

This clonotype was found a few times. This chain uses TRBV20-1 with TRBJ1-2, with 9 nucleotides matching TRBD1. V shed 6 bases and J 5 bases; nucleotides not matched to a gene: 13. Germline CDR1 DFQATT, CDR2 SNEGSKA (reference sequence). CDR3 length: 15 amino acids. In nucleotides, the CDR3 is TGCAGTGCAGACCGGGGACAGGGATGGGGATATGGCTACACCTTC. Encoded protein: CSADRGQGWGYGYTF.

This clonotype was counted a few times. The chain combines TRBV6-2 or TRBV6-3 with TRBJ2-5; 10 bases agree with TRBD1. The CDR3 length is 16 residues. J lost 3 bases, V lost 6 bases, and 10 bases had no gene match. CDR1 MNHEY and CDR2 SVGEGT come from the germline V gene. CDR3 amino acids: CASSLPGTGAEETQYF. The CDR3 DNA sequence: TGTGCCAGCAGCCTCCCCGGGACAGGGGCTGAAGAGACCCAGTACTTC.

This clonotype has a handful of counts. The CDR3 region has the DNA TGTGCCAGCAGCTTAAGAGGGGCTAGCGGGGTATTGGAGACCCAGTACTTC. Translation gives CASSLRGASGVLETQYF. The J gene is TRBJ2-5, the V gene TRBV7-2; TRBD2 aligns across 9 bases. Germline assignment: CDR1 SGHTA and CDR2 FQGNSA. V dropped 2 bases and J dropped 5; count of bases not matched to a gene: 12. The CDR3 runs to 17 residues. The full variable domain, with the rest looked up from reference TRBV7-2 and TRBJ2-5, is GAGVSQSPSNKVTEKGKDVELRCDPISGHTALYWYRQSLGQGLEFLIYFQGNSAPDKSGLPSDRFSAERTGGSVSTLTIQRTQQEDSAVYLCASSLRGASGVLETQYFGPGTRLLVL.

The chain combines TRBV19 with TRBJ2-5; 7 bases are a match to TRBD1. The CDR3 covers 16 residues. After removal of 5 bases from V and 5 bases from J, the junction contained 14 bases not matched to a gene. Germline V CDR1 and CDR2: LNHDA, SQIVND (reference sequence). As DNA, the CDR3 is TGTGCCAGTAGTCACCTCTCCGGGACAGCAATGGAGACCCAGTACTTC. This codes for CASSHLSGTAMETQYF. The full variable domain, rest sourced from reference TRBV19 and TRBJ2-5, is DGGITQSPKYLFRKEGQNVTLSCEQNLNHDAMYWYRQDPGQGLRLIYYSQIVNDFQKGDIAEGYSVSREKKESFPLTVTSAQKNPTAFYLCASSHLSGTAMETQYFGPGTRLLVL.

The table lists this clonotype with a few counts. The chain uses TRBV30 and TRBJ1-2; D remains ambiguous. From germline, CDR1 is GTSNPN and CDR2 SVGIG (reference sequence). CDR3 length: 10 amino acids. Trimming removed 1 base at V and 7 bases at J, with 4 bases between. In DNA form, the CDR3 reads TGTGCCTGGAGTGCGACTGGCTACACCTTC. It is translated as CAWSATGYTF.

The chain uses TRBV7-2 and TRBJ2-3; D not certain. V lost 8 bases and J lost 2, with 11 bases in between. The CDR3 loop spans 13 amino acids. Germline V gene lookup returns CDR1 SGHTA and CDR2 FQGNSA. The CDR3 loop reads CASFRADTDTQYF. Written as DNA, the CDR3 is TGTGCCAGCTTTCGGGCCGACACAGATACGCAGTATTTT.

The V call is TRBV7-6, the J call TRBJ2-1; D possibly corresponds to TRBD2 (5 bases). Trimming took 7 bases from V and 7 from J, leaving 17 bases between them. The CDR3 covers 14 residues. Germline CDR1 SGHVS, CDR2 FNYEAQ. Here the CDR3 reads CASTLRVLGNEQFF. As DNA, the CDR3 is TGTGCCAGCACCCTGCGGGTTTTGGGGAATGAGCAGTTCTTC.

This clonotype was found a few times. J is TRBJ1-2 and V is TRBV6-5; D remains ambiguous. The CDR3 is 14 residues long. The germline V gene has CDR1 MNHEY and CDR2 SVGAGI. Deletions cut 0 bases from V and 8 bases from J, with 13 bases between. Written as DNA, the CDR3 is TGTGCCAGCAGTTACTCACGGACGGGGTACGGCTACACCTTC. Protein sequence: CASSYSRTGYGYTF.

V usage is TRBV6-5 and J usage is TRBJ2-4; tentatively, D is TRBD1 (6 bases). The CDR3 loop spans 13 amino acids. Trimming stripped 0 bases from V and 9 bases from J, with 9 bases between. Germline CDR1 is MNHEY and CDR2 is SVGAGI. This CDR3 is CASSYSRGGIQYF. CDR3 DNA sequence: TGTGCCAGCAGTTACTCCAGGGGTGGCATTCAGTACTTC.

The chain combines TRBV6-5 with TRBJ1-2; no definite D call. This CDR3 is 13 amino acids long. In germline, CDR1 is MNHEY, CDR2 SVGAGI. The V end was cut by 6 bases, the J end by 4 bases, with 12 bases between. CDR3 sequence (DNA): TGTGCCAGCAGCCGGCGGGGAGGCTATGGCTACACCTTC. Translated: CASSRRGGYGYTF.

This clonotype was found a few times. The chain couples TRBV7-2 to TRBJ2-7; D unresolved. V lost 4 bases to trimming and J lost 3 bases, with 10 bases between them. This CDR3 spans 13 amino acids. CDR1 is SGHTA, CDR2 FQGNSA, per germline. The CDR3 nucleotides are TGTGCCAGCAGCTCATACTTCGGCTACGAGCAGTACTTC. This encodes CASSSYFGYEQYF.

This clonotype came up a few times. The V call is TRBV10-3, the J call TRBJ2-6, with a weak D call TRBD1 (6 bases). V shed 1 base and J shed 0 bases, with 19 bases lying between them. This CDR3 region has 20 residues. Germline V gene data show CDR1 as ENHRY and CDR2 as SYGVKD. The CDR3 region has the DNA TGTGCCATCAGTGAGTTCGGGCCGGACAGTCTAATCTCTGGGGCCAACGTCCTGACTTTC. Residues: CAISEFGPDSLISGANVLTF.

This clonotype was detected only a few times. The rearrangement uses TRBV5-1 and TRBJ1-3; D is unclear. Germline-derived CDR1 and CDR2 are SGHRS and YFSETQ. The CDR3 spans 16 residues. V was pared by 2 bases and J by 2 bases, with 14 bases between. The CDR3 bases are TGCGCCAGCAGCTTAGGTTGGCGGGCTACTGGAAACACCATATATTTT. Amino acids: CASSLGWRATGNTIYF.

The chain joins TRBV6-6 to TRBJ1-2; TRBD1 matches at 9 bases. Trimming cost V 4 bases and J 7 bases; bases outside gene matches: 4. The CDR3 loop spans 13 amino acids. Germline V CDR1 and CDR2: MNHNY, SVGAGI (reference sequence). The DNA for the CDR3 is TGTGCCAGCAGTTTTGGACAGGGGTTTGGCTACACCTTC. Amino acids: CASSFGQGFGYTF.

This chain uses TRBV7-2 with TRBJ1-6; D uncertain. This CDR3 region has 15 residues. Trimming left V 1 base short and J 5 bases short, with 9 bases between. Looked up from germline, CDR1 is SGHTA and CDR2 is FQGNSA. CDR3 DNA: TGTGCCAGCAGCTTAGGATTTCGGAATAATTCACCCCTCCACTTT. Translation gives CASSLGFRNNSPLHF.

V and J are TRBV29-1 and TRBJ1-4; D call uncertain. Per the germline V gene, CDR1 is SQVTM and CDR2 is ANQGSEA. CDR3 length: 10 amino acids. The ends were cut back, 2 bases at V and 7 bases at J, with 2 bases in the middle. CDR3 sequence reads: CSVESEKLFF. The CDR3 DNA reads TGCAGCGTTGAATCTGAAAAACTGTTTTTT.

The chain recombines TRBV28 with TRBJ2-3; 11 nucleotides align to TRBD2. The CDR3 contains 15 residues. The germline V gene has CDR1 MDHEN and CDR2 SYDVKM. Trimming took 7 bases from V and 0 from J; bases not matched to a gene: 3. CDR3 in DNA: TGTGCCAGCACCAGGACTAGCGGGAGCACAGATACGCAGTATTTT. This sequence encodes CASTRTSGSTDTQYF. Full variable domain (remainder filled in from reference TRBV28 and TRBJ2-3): DVKVTQSSRYLVKRTGEKVFLECVQDMDHENMFWYRQDPGLGLRLIYFSYDVKMKEKGDIPEGYSVSREKKERFSLILESASTNQTSMYLCASTRTSGSTDTQYFGPGTRLTVL.

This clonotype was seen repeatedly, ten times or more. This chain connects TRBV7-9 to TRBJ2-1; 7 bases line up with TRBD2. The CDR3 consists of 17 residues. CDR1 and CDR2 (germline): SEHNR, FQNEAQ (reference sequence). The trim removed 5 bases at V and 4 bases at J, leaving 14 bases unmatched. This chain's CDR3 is CASSTQVGGRRYNEQFF. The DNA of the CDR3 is TGTGCCAGCAGCACCCAAGTGGGGGGGAGGCGATACAATGAGCAGTTCTTC.

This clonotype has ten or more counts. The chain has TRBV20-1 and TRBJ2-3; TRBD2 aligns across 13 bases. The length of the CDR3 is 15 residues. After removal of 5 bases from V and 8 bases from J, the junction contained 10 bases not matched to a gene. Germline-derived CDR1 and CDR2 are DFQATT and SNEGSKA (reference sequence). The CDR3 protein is CSAALAGGGAATQYF. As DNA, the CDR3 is TGCAGTGCTGCACTAGCGGGGGGGGGAGCCGCTACGCAGTATTTT.

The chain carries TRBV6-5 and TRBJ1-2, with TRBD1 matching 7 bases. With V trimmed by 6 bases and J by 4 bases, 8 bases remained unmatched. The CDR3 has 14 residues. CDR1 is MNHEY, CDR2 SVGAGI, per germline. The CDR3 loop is CASRSPGQFYGYTF. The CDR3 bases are TGTGCCAGCAGATCCCCGGGACAGTTCTATGGCTACACCTTC.

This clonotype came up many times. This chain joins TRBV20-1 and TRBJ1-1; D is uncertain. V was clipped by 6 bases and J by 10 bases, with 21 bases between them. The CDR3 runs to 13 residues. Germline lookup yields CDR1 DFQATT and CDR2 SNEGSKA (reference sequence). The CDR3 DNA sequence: TGCAGTGCCTCAAAAGGCATTGGGCTCGGAGCTTTCTTT. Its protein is CSASKGIGLGAFF.